Following are 6 T cell receptor beta chains from one sample sequenced in a study of shared clonotypes between healthy human individuals. Libraries were prepared by immunoSEQ multiplex PCR; TCRdb keeps only in-frame clonotypes and omits some of them. The profile shows some 1.5 million clones, 96% of them singletons. Source material: naive CD4+ T cells sorted from blood. The subset is: CD45RA+ positively selected. These receptors were collected from a man aged 25 to 40 in good health.

The chain has TRBV10-2 and TRBJ2-1; 7 bases fit TRBD2. Unmatched junction bases numbered 12, after V lost 6 bases and J lost 4 bases. From germline, CDR1 is WSHSY and CDR2 SAAADI. This CDR3 comprises 16 residues. This CDR3 is CASSSLVSGGYNEQFF. CDR3 nucleotides: TGCGCCAGCAGCTCTCTAGTGTCGGGGGGATACAATGAGCAGTTCTTC.

The chain uses TRBV19 and TRBJ2-7, with TRBD2 matching 7 bases. J gave up 5 bases and V 6 bases, and 7 bases lay outside the gene matches. Germline CDR1 is LNHDA and CDR2 is SQIVND (reference sequence). The CDR3 extends over 13 amino acids. CDR3 loop: CASRDLGGDEQYF. CDR3 DNA: TGTGCCAGTAGGGATTTGGGAGGGGACGAGCAGTACTTC.

V gene TRBV11-2 combines with J gene TRBJ1-2; 7 bases map to TRBD1. V shed 0 bases, J shed 4 bases, and the junction held 5 bases outside the gene matches. Germline values: CDR1 SGHAT, CDR2 FQNNGV. The CDR3 length is 15 residues. CDR3 DNA sequence: TGTGCCAGCAGCTTAGACCCGGGACAGACCTATGGCTACACCTTC. Translation: CASSLDPGQTYGYTF.

This clone was recorded only once. The rearrangement links TRBV10-3 to TRBJ2-3, with 7 bases lining up with TRBD1. V lost 1 base, J lost 1 base, and 20 bases stayed unmatched. Germline CDR1 reads ENHRY; CDR2 reads SYGVKD. The CDR3 sequence is 21 residues long. The DNA for the CDR3 is TGTGCCATCAGTGAGTTCAGTGACAGGGCATCAGATCCCATGGGCACAGATACGCAGTATTTT. Its translation is CAISEFSDRASDPMGTDTQYF.

This chain connects TRBV5-1 to TRBJ2-1, with 10 nucleotides matching TRBD2. V was clipped by 0 bases and J by 8 bases; unmatched bases: 5. The CDR3 is made up of 15 amino acids. Germline V gene data show CDR1 as SGHRS and CDR2 as YFSETQ. CDR3 DNA sequence: TGCGCCAGCAGCTTGGCGGGACTAGCGTTCGATGAGCAGTTCTTC. Translation gives CASSLAGLAFDEQFF.

This clone showed up just once. Distinct nucleotide sequences in the sample also encode this CDR3. This chain joins TRBV20-1 and TRBJ2-7, with TRBD2 matching over 7 bases. The CDR3 runs to 11 residues. Germline CDR1 is DFQATT and CDR2 is SNEGSKA (reference sequence). The V and J ends lost 6 bases and 4 bases, in that order; junction bases with no gene match: 3. CDR3 sequence (DNA): TGCAGTGCGGGGAGGGGATACGAGCAGTACTTC. Amino acids: CSAGRGYEQYF.